The 5 T cell receptor beta chains presented below share a single source sample, sequenced in a study of patients and donors after allogeneic stem cell transplantation. TCRdb redid the calling of the RT-PCR reads with MiXCR, one entry per CDR3 protein. This table holds 400,000 to 450,000 distinct CDR3 sequences, about a sixth found once. Input material: blood, either unsorted or a sorted T cell fraction (not recorded which). The receptors here all came from a human donor who was either an allogeneic HSCT recipient or a stem cell or donor lymphocyte infusion donor (not recorded which). It is not recorded whose cells these are; they may come from a transplant donor.

The J gene is TRBJ2-5, the V gene TRBV4-1; D call uncertain. The CDR3 consists of 12 residues. The germline CDR1 and CDR2 sequences are MGHRA and YSYEKL. V was shortened by 1 base and J by 5 bases, with 5 bases between the two germline ends. The CDR3 sequence: CASSQGKETQYF. The CDR3 region has the DNA TGCGCCAGCAGCCAAGGCAAGGAGACCCAGTACTTC.

This clonotype has only a few counts. This chain uses TRBV20-1 with TRBJ1-2; D uncertain. Germline-derived CDR1 and CDR2 are DFQATT and SNEGSKA (reference sequence). Trimming removed 1 base at V and 2 bases at J, with 8 bases between. The CDR3 extends over 13 amino acids. CDR3 sequence reads: CSARGGRNYGYTF. CDR3 coding DNA: TGCAGTGCTAGAGGCGGACGGAACTATGGCTACACCTTC.

The J gene is TRBJ2-1, the V gene TRBV5-1; 7 nucleotides align to TRBD2. In germline, CDR1 is SGHRS, CDR2 YFSETQ. After removal of 4 bases from V and 4 bases from J, the junction contained 8 bases not matched to a gene. The CDR3 covers 15 residues. The CDR3 nucleotides read TGCGCCAGCAGCCCCCAGCGGGGATATTACAATGAGCAGTTCTTC. This translates into CASSPQRGYYNEQFF.

This clonotype was counted only a few times. The chain joins TRBV7-2 to TRBJ1-2; D is unresolved. Trimming took off 1 base at V and 5 bases at J, with 14 bases between the two ends. The CDR3 spans 15 residues. Looked up from germline, CDR1 is SGHTA and CDR2 is FQGNSA. CDR3 region: CASSLVGRLRYGYTF. CDR3 sequence (DNA): TGTGCCAGCAGCTTAGTCGGGCGTCTGAGATATGGCTACACCTTC.

The chain joins TRBV14 to TRBJ2-3; 15 bases align to TRBD2. With 0 bases clipped from V and 5 bases from J, the junction kept 3 bases outside the gene matches. Germline V gives CDR1 SGHDN, CDR2 FVKESK. The CDR3 spans 17 residues. CDR3 loop: CASSQEGGLAGGDTQYF. As DNA, the CDR3 is TGTGCCAGCAGCCAAGAAGGGGGACTAGCGGGAGGAGATACGCAGTATTTT.